This T cell receptor beta chain was profiled in a study of long-term antiretroviral therapy in people with HIV. Study-level background: First collections came about a decade before the 2015 immediate-ART recommendation.

Every specimen held between about 0.9-10 million cryopreserved PBMC. These were thawed and washed before DNA extraction. Survey-level resolution applied to immunoSEQ assay v3.0. Profiled with immunoSEQ multiplex PCR; TCRdb holds only in-frame clones, not every one. The table lists about 12,000 clones, roughly 82% of them singletons. In regard to this clone: Antigen specificity is unknown.

The CDR3 sequence is 15 residues long. Trimming cost V 3 bases and J 6 bases, with 17 bases left between them. CDR1 is SEHNR, CDR2 FQNEAQ, per germline (reference sequence). Study results and caveats: Patients on ART gained diversity, which nonetheless stayed below transplant donor controls. Whichever time point was examined, clones expanded before ART dominated the repertoire.

This chain uses TRBV7-9 with TRBJ1-1; weak D call: TRBD1 (6 bases). The sample consisted of unsorted PBMCs, taken 8 to 8.5 years after starting antiretroviral therapy. This TCR derives from a man aged 50-59 years with HIV. CDR3 sequence (DNA): TGTGCCAGCAGCTTCTTACCCGACAGGCGGCCTGAAGCTTTCTTT. The encoded protein is CASSFLPDRRPEAFF.